The 5 T cell receptor beta chains presented below share a single source sample, sequenced in a study of CD8 T cells in Susac syndrome (dated by TCRdb to about 2019). Library preparation employed the immunoSEQ multiplex PCR assay. RNA was extracted using the RNeasy kit, and roughly 0.5 to 1 ug of the RNA was reverse transcribed with random hexamers. Using fastp at Q25 and MiXCR, TCRdb reprocessed the public reads and kept productive beta chains. One record per CDR3 amino acid sequence lists the most common genes and DNA. Here the sample has a few hundred thousand distinct CDR3 sequences; about 95% occur a single time. The ten largest clones add up to 0.082% of the sample. The sequencing input was CD4+ T cells from PBMCs. Source of these receptors: a human donor with multiple sclerosis.

This chain joins TRBV2 and TRBJ1-6; weak D call: TRBD1 (5 bases). V was cut by 8 bases and J by 10 bases, with 21 bases left in between. The CDR3 sequence is 15 residues long. Germline-derived CDR1 and CDR2 are SNHLY and FYNNEI. The CDR3 DNA is TGTGCCAGCGAAAGGGAAGCTGAGGGGCCGTCACCCCTCCACTTT. It specifies CASEREAEGPSPLHF.

This clonotype has a single count. The chain uses TRBV2 and TRBJ1-2; no firm D call. This CDR3 spans 13 amino acids. From germline, CDR1 is SNHLY and CDR2 FYNNEI. Trimming cost V 5 bases and J 6 bases, with 13 bases left between them. CDR3 bases: TGTGCCAGCAGTCTTGCACAGTGGGATGGCTACACCTTC. Protein sequence: CASSLAQWDGYTF.

The V and J genes are TRBV20-1 and TRBJ1-5; D uncertain. Trimming stripped 0 bases from V and 2 bases from J, with 14 bases between. The CDR3 contains 16 residues. Per germline, CDR1 DFQATT and CDR2 SNEGSKA (reference sequence). CDR3 in amino acids: CSARDLGPGRNQPQHF. The CDR3 nucleotides are TGCAGTGCTAGAGATCTCGGGCCCGGGCGCAATCAGCCCCAGCATTTT.

This clonotype was seen a single time. The chain links TRBV19 to TRBJ1-6; TRBD1 matches 9 bases. Germline assignment: CDR1 LNHDA and CDR2 SQIVND (reference sequence). The CDR3 has 13 residues. The J segment lost 9 bases and the V segment lost 3 bases, leaving 0 bases of the junction unmatched. In DNA, the CDR3 is TGTGCCAGTAGTATGGACAGGGGTTCACCCCTCCACTTT. Protein: CASSMDRGSPLHF.

The chain combines TRBV12-3 or TRBV12-4 with TRBJ2-1; D uncertain. CDR3 length: 11 residues. V was pared by 4 bases and J by 8 bases, with 6 bases between. The CDR3 sequence is CASSYFDEQFF. Written as DNA, the CDR3 is TGTGCCAGCAGTTACTTCGATGAGCAGTTCTTC.